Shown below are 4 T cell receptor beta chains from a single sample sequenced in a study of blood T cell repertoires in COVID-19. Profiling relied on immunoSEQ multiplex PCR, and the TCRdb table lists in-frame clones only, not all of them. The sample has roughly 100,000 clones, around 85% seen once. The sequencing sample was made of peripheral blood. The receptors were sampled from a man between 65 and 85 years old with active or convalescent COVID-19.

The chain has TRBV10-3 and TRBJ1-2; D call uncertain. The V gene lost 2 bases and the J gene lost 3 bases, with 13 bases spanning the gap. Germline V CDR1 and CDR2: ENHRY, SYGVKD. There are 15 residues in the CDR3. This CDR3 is CAISEGQVDYYGYTF. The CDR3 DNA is TGTGCCATCAGTGAGGGGCAGGTGGATTACTATGGCTACACCTTC.

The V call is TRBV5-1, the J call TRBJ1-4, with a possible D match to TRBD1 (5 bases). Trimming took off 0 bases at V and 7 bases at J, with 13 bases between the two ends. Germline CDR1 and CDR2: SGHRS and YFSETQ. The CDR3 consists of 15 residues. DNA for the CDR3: TGCGCCAGCAGCTTGGCCCTGACAGATGGTGAAAAACTGTTTTTT. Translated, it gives CASSLALTDGEKLFF.

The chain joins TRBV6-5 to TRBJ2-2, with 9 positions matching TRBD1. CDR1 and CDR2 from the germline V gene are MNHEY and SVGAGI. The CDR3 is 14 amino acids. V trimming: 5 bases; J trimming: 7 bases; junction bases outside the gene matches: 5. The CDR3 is CASSQQGADGELFF. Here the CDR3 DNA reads TGTGCCAGCAGTCAACAGGGGGCCGACGGGGAGCTGTTTTTT.

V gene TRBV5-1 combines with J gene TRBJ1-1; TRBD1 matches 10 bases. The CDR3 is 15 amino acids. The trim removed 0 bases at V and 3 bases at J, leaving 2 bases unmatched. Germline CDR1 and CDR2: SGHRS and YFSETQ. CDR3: CASSLGQGAHTEAFF. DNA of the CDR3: TGCGCCAGCAGCTTGGGACAGGGGGCGCACACTGAAGCTTTCTTT.